Included here is one T cell receptor (beta chain) sequence, with context. This entry belongs to a study of T cell changes during pregnancy in multiple sclerosis. The table came from immunoSEQ multiplex PCR; TCRdb's copy has only in-frame clones and leaves some out. Found here are roughly 32,000 clones, 90% of them singletons; the top ten hold around 0.4%. CDR1 is ENHRY, CDR2 SYGVKD, per germline. The CDR3 totals 13 residues. The V end lost 3 bases, the J end lost 6 bases, and 11 bases lay between the germline ends. This TCR was recovered from a female donor in good health, enrolled as a control in a pregnancy study. The material sequenced was CD4+ T cells from peripheral blood mononuclear cells, taken in the second trimester of pregnancy. The V gene is TRBV10-3, the J gene TRBJ1-2; D may be TRBD1 (6 bases). CDR3 nucleotide sequence: TGTGCCATCAGTGATTACAGGGAACATGGCTACACCTTC. The encoded protein is CAISDYREHGYTF.